Listed below are T cell receptor beta chains from one sample, sequenced in a study of blood T cell repertoires in COVID-19. Generated by immunoSEQ multiplex PCR, the TCRdb table keeps only in-frame clones and is missing some. The top ten clones hold 1.1% of a sample with around 380,000 clones, roughly 80% of them seen once. Input material: peripheral blood. The origin of the receptors is a human donor with acute or convalescent COVID-19. The donor label of this sample is uncertain. Each CDR3 is given with its conserved first and last residue. D genes are given only for firm matches. A clone size is listed for some rows: how often the clone was seen (once, few, many), or a class if it is expanded.

v_call,j_call,d_call,clone_size,cdr3_aa,cdr3_nt
TRBV10-2,TRBJ1-1,TRBD1,.,CASSDSTGGKLEAFF,TGCGCCAGCAGTGATTCGACAGGGGGCAAGCTTGAAGCTTTCTTT
TRBV7-9,TRBJ1-1,.,.,CASSLGDSSNTEAFF,TGTGCCAGCAGCTTAGGGGACTCCTCGAACACTGAAGCTTTCTTT
TRBV7-8,TRBJ2-7,.,once,CASSSGTLYEQYF,TGTGCCAGCAGTTCCGGGACACTTTACGAGCAGTACTTC
TRBV2,TRBJ1-3,TRBD1,.,CASTAGGSGNTIYF,TGTGCCAGCACCGCAGGGGGCTCTGGAAACACCATATATTTT
TRBV5-1,TRBJ2-3,.,.,CASSLPASGPDPQYF,TGCGCCAGCAGCTTGCCCGCGAGCGGGCCCGATCCGCAGTATTTT
TRBV5-1,TRBJ1-2,TRBD1,.,CASFTGERGYTF,TGCGCCAGCTTTACAGGGGAGCGTGGCTACACCTTC
TRBV25-1,TRBJ1-4,.,.,CASSLDRGLGEKLFF,TGTGCCAGCAGTCTCGACCGAGGGCTTGGTGAAAAACTGTTTTTT
TRBV2,TRBJ2-7,TRBD2,.,CASRAGLAGTNYEQYF,TGTGCCAGCAGGGCTGGACTAGCGGGGACCAACTACGAGCAGTACTTC
TRBV3-1/TRBV3-2,TRBJ2-3,TRBD2,few,CASSPRLAAASTDTQYF,TGTGCCAGCAGCCCCCGACTAGCGGCTGCTAGCACAGATACGCAGTATTTT
TRBV5-5,TRBJ2-5,TRBD2,.,CATRTSGGETQYF,TGTGCCACCAGGACTAGCGGGGGAGAGACCCAGTACTTC
TRBV29-1,TRBJ1-3,.,.,CSVMVGNTIYF,TGCAGCGTTATGGTCGGGAACACCATATATTTT
TRBV5-1,TRBJ2-7,TRBD1,.,CASSLRTGGANYEQYF,TGCGCCAGCAGCCTCAGGACAGGTGGGGCGAACTACGAGCAGTACTTC